The 19 T cell receptor beta chains below come from one sample, sequenced in a study of OX40 agonist ivuxolimab in advanced cancers. The method was immunoSEQ multiplex PCR; TCRdb's version includes in-frame clones alone and lacks a portion of them. The table shows about 79,000 clones, with about 88% occurring only once. The input for sequencing was CD4+ or CD8+ T cells sorted from blood, taken in a trial of the OX40 agonist ivuxolimab. These receptors were obtained from an adult with an advanced solid tumor such as melanoma, head and neck, liver or kidney cancer.

The table lists this clone with a few counts. The rearrangement joins TRBV10-2 to TRBJ1-1; no clear D gene. The CDR3 contains 14 residues. V lost 3 bases to trimming and J lost 0 bases, with 8 bases between them. Germline loops: CDR1 WSHSY, CDR2 SAAADI. The CDR3 DNA is TGCGCCAGCAGTGAAATGACACTGAACACTGAAGCTTTCTTT. Its protein is CASSEMTLNTEAFF.

The chain has TRBV2 and TRBJ1-1, with D tentatively TRBD1 (6 bases). The CDR3 covers 14 residues. Trimming removed 2 bases at V and 1 base at J, with 8 bases between. Germline V lookup: CDR1 SNHLY, CDR2 FYNNEI. The CDR3 sequence is CASSERGQNTEAFF. The CDR3 DNA sequence: TGTGCCAGCAGTGAAAGGGGACAGAACACTGAAGCTTTCTTT.

The chain is built from TRBV19 and TRBJ2-7; TRBD2 might be the D (6 bases). This CDR3 contains 16 residues. The germline V and J ends were trimmed by 4 bases and 2 bases, with 18 bases remaining between them. The V gene's germline CDR1 is LNHDA and CDR2 SQIVND (reference sequence). CDR3 region: CASSTNGRNRTYEQYF. The CDR3 DNA reads TGTGCCAGTAGTACAAACGGGAGAAACCGGACCTACGAGCAGTACTTC. Together with reference TRBV19 and TRBJ2-7, the CDR3 gives the full variable domain: DGGITQSPKYLFRKEGQNVTLSCEQNLNHDAMYWYRQDPGQGLRLIYYSQIVNDFQKGDIAEGYSVSREKKESFPLTVTSAQKNPTAFYLCASSTNGRNRTYEQYFGPGTRLTVT.

The chain joins TRBV29-1 to TRBJ2-3; D is perhaps TRBD2 (6 bases). This CDR3 comprises 11 residues. Germline values: CDR1 SQVTM, CDR2 ANQGSEA. Trimming left V 7 bases short and J 4 bases short, with 9 bases between. The CDR3 spells CSAGLSDTQYF. The DNA for the CDR3 is TGCAGCGCGGGACTCTCAGATACGCAGTATTTT.

The chain combines TRBV18 with TRBJ2-3, with D unclear. The V gene's germline CDR1 is KGHSH and CDR2 LQKENI. Trimming stripped 1 base from V and 5 bases from J, with 1 base between. The CDR3 consists of 11 residues. CDR3 DNA: TGTGCCAGCTCACCACAAGATACGCAGTATTTT. Amino acid sequence: CASSPQDTQYF. Drawing the rest from reference TRBV18 and TRBJ2-3, the complete variable domain is NAGVMQNPRHLVRRRGQEARLRCSPMKGHSHVYWYRQLPEEGLKFMVYLQKENIIDESGMPKERFSAEFPKEGPSILRIQQVVRGDSAAYFCASSPQDTQYFGPGTRLTVL.

V usage is TRBV5-4 and J usage is TRBJ2-2, with TRBD2 as a possible D gene (6 bases). With 0 bases removed from V and 2 bases from J, the gap between germline ends came to 8 bases. CDR3 size: 15 residues. The germline V gene has CDR1 SGHNT and CDR2 YYREEE (reference sequence). The DNA of the CDR3 is TGTGCCAGCAGCTTGGGGACTATTAACACCGGGGAGCTGTTTTTT. It is translated as CASSLGTINTGELFF.

This chain connects TRBV4-1 to TRBJ2-7, with 11 bases fitting TRBD2. The V and J ends lost 3 bases and 2 bases, in that order; junction bases with no gene match: 3. Germline CDR1 reads MGHRA; CDR2 reads YSYEKL. This CDR3 contains 15 residues. The CDR3 coding sequence is TGCGCCAGCAGCCAGAAGGGACTAGCGGCCTACGAGCAGTACTTC. Protein product: CASSQKGLAAYEQYF.

The rearrangement joins TRBV5-4 to TRBJ2-2, with 9 bases that match TRBD1. The germline gives CDR1 SGHNT, CDR2 YYREEE (reference sequence). V shed 1 base, J shed 6 bases, and the junction held 7 bases outside the gene matches. The CDR3 covers 16 residues. The CDR3 bases are TGTGCCAGCAGCTTGACAGGGGGCGGTAGTCCCGGGGAGCTGTTTTTT. As protein: CASSLTGGGSPGELFF.

The rearrangement uses TRBV21-1 and TRBJ2-4; the listed D gene, TRBD2, was not tested against the DNA. TRBV21-1 is labeled a pseudogene. The CDR3 contains 11 residues. Here the CDR3 reads CAPGGRAIQYF. The CDR3 region has the DNA TGTGCCCCCGGGGGAAGGGCCATTCAGTACTTC.

The chain is built from TRBV19 and TRBJ1-3, with a tentative D call TRBD1 (5 bases). The germline V gene encodes CDR1 LNHDA and CDR2 SQIVND (reference sequence). The V end was cut by 5 bases, the J end by 4 bases, with 12 bases between. The CDR3 covers 14 residues. Here the CDR3 DNA reads TGTGCCAGTAGTCCGGACATGGGAGGAAACACCATATATTTT. Amino acid sequence: CASSPDMGGNTIYF.

V is TRBV9 and J is TRBJ2-1; 7 bases align to TRBD2. Germline CDR1 reads SGDLS; CDR2 reads YYNGEE. The CDR3 covers 14 residues. Losses at the gene ends were 4 bases for V and 2 bases for J; bases not matched to a gene: 3. CDR3 in DNA: TGTGCCAGCAGCCCAAGCGGGACCTACAATGAGCAGTTCTTC. It translates to CASSPSGTYNEQFF.

The chain is built from TRBV7-3 and TRBJ2-1, with D uncertain. Germline-derived CDR1 and CDR2 are SGHTA and FQGTGA. The CDR3 totals 15 residues. V was shortened by 0 bases and J by 0 bases, with 6 bases between the two germline ends. CDR3 sequence (DNA): TGTGCCAGCAGCTTAACAGACTTCTCCTACAATGAGCAGTTCTTC. It yields the protein CASSLTDFSYNEQFF.

This chain uses TRBV27 with TRBJ1-3; the match to TRBD1 covers 9 bases. The ends lost 5 bases at V and 0 bases at J; junction bases unmatched: 2. Germline CDR1 reads MNHEY; CDR2 reads SMNVEV (reference sequence). The CDR3 covers 15 residues. CDR3 sequence reads: CASSPTGGSGNTIYF. CDR3 DNA: TGTGCCAGCAGTCCGACAGGGGGCTCTGGAAACACCATATATTTT.

The V gene is TRBV18, the J gene TRBJ2-1, with 13 positions matching TRBD2. The CDR3 spans 17 residues. V was pared by 0 bases and J by 3 bases, with 2 bases of the junction left unmatched. Germline-derived CDR1 and CDR2 are KGHSH and LQKENI. The CDR3 DNA follows: TGTGCCAGCTCACCACCTGGGACTAGCGGGGACTACAATGAGCAGTTCTTC. It translates to CASSPPGTSGDYNEQFF.

This chain uses TRBV14 with TRBJ2-2, with D hard to call. The CDR3 is made up of 13 amino acids. The V end was cut by 4 bases, the J end by 5 bases, with 8 bases between. Germline CDR1 SGHDN, CDR2 FVKESK. The CDR3 sequence is CASSPRGTGELFF. CDR3 in DNA: TGTGCCAGCAGCCCTAGAGGAACCGGGGAGCTGTTTTTT.

The rearrangement uses TRBV11-2 and TRBJ2-3, with D hard to call. The CDR3 has 15 residues. Trimming removed 4 bases at V and 2 bases at J, with 13 bases between. Germline V gene data show CDR1 as SGHAT and CDR2 as FQNNGV. CDR3 sequence reads: CASSSIMRPTDTQYF. The CDR3 DNA sequence: TGTGCCAGCAGCTCAATAATGAGACCCACAGATACGCAGTATTTT.

This chain joins TRBV7-2 and TRBJ2-1; 10 nucleotides line up with TRBD2. The CDR3 runs 15 residues. Trimming cost V 5 bases and J 8 bases; bases outside gene matches: 9. Germline CDR1 reads SGHTA; CDR2 reads FQGNSA. CDR3 nucleotide sequence: TGTGCCAGCAGCGCTTCTAGCGGGAGCGTGTATGAGCAGTTCTTC. It specifies CASSASSGSVYEQFF.

The chain joins TRBV19 to TRBJ2-1, with D possibly TRBD2 on 5 matching bases. Per the germline V gene, CDR1 is LNHDA and CDR2 is SQIVND (reference sequence). V lost 3 bases to trimming and J lost 10 bases, with 22 bases between them. The CDR3 consists of 16 residues. CDR3 nucleotides: TGTGCCAGTAGTATGCCCTCAAGCGGACGTAAGTGGGAGCAGTTCTTC. Translation gives CASSMPSSGRKWEQFF. The variable domain in full, completed from reference TRBV19 and TRBJ2-1, reads DGGITQSPKYLFRKEGQNVTLSCEQNLNHDAMYWYRQDPGQGLRLIYYSQIVNDFQKGDIAEGYSVSREKKESFPLTVTSAQKNPTAFYLCASSMPSSGRKWEQFFGPGTRLTVL.

This clone was picked up one time. The chain carries TRBV28 and TRBJ2-2; 11 bases agree with TRBD1. This CDR3 comprises 15 residues. J gave up 6 bases and V 5 bases, and 5 bases lay outside the gene matches. The germline V gene encodes CDR1 MDHEN and CDR2 SYDVKM. CDR3: CASSTPGQGAGELFF. CDR3 DNA sequence: TGTGCCAGCAGTACGCCGGGACAGGGGGCCGGGGAGCTGTTTTTT.